The clone carrying this T cell receptor (beta chain) was recorded many times. The antigen remains undetermined. This entry is derived from a study of glioma-infiltrating T cells. The iRepertoire nested amplicon-rescue multiplex PCR amplified TCR alpha and beta CDR3s from RNA. For one-step reverse transcription and amplification, about 90-400 ng of tissue mRNA or PBMC total RNA was used. TCRdb re-analysed the multiplex PCR reads in MiXCR, keeping a single row per CDR3 protein. The sample comprises roughly 200,000 distinct CDR3 sequences, around 42% of which are singletons, and roughly 5.2% rests with the top ten. The length of the CDR3 is 12 residues. V was pared by 4 bases and J by 5 bases, with 7 bases between. Germline V gene sequence: CDR1 SNHLY, CDR2 FYNNEI. General study results and limits: CDR3 overlap between tissue and blood was very small. Above-expected tissue-blood divergence occurred in all gliomas, most in low-grade ones.

The chain combines TRBV2 with TRBJ2-3, with D unclear. The sequence was obtained from a human donor with low-grade glioma or glioblastoma, undergoing nonglioma brain surgery, or in good health (not recorded which). The sample was glioma tissue, nonneoplastic brain tissue, or PBMCs (not recorded which). CDR3 sequence (DNA): TGTGCCAGCAGTGGGGTCGAAGATACGCAGTATTTT. Its protein product is CASSGVEDTQYF.